Included here is one T cell receptor (beta chain) sequence, with context. This clone is a singleton in its sample. Its cognate antigen has yet to be identified. No much larger clone is present one base from it, and per-base qualities are unavailable. The Qiagen DNeasy kit was used to extract genomic DNA both from unsorted PBMCs and from the negatively selected CD4+ and CD8+ fractions. Amplification of TCR beta CDR3 regions was done by immunoSEQ multiplex PCR with primers that anneal to V and J segments. A synthetic immune receptor repertoire was used to minimize amplification bias, and any residual bias was removed computationally once sequencing was done. Concerning the study's data processing: Repertoire diversity was quantified as the Shannon entropy index using custom Python scripts. Unsorted, CD4+ and CD8+ repertoires were examined separately, except in combined analyses, for which CD4+ and CD8+ sequences were merged in silico. A clone counted as expanded when the clone's frequency after treatment rose at least 2-fold relative to C1D1, and clones undetected at baseline were given a pseudocount of 0.5. Clones with 0 or 1 copy at C1D1 were defined as singleton clones, while clones with 2 or more copies were defined as non-singleton clones. Clones expanded in unsorted samples were annotated as CD4+, CD8+ or unknown by matching protein sequences in sorted samples from the same patient. Wilcoxon tests were applied to paired samples to test diversity changes from C1D1 to C4D1. TCRdb obtained this table from immuneACCESS and retained in-frame rearrangements with V and J assigned. These tables miss some clones; where compared with another copy, unresolved V genes account for less than half of the shortfall, and the remainder is unexplained. V and J calls and clone size follow that table, whereas D and trimming were derived from the DNA. This sample gives about 50,000 clones in total; around 76% of them show up just once. Roughly 12% of the sample lies in the top ten.

The time point label for this specimen denotes: cycle 4 day 1 (C4D1), after less than seven weeks of nivolumab. Relapse after autologous stem cell transplantation had occurred in all trial patients, and cohorts A, B and C were distinguished by prior brentuximab vedotin exposure. The trial cohort comprised about 60 patients with relapsed/refractory classical Hodgkin lymphoma whose best overall responses were complete response, partial response or progressive disease. In the multi-cohort phase II CheckMate 205 trial, trial patients received single-agent nivolumab. An independent review committee assessed best overall response by applying the 2007 International Working Group response criteria. Trial PBMCs were collected just before the start of nivolumab (C1D1) and during therapy at cycle 2 day 1 and cycle 4 day 1. Peripheral blood was collected in 8 mL Vacutainer Cell Preparation Tubes, from which PBMCs were isolated by centrifugation and then cryopreserved.

The data were taken from a study of PD-1 blockade in classical Hodgkin lymphoma (dated by TCRdb to 2018 to 2021). Some background on the complete study: Nivolumab dosing was 3 mg/kg intravenously every 2 weeks, continuing until either disease progression or unacceptable toxicity. A peripheral blood immune signature of response to PD-1 blockade in classical Hodgkin lymphoma was defined using TCR beta sequencing and CyTOF.

Points the paper makes about the study in general: A significant rise by C4D1 was seen in CD4+ but not CD8+ TCR diversity (p=0.0027 vs p=0.16), with the rise being most apparent in complete responders (p=0.02). Trial patients with a complete response had baseline diversity similar to that of newly diagnosed patients, while partial responders and progressors had significantly lower diversity. Lower diversity was observed in patients in whom nivolumab was started less than 1 year after ASCT, and these patients were excluded from later analyses so that confounding by immune reconstitution would be avoided. The study was restricted to a single clinical trial cohort, and the causes of repertoire differences, possibly disease activity or prior therapy, were left undefined. Newly diagnosed patients were reported to have lower baseline TCR diversity than healthy donors, and relapsed/refractory patients were reported to have lower baseline TCR diversity still.

The germline V gene (reference sequence) yields SEHNR for CDR1 and FQNEAQ for CDR2. Measured from the cysteine to the phenylalanine, the CDR3 is 16 residues long. Of all the DNA, just the CDR3 is kept, 48 bases in frame from base 1. Trimming removed 1 base from V and 9 bases from J; the gene matches leave 8 bases unexplained. The chain is encoded by TRBV7-9 joined to TRBJ2-1, and 11 bases in between align with TRBD2. The sequence was collected from a human donor with classical Hodgkin lymphoma. The sequences come from peripheral blood mononuclear cells (PBMCs), collected before the fourth cycle of nivolumab. The CDR3 protein: CASSLGASGRLGEQFF. At the DNA level, the sequence is TGTGCCAGCAGCTTAGGGGCTAGCGGGAGGTTGGGTGAGCAGTTCTTC.